These T cell receptor beta chains were read from a single sample in a study of T cell repertoires in cytomegalovirus infection. In TCRdb, the reads were re-called with MiXCR into one record per CDR3 protein. The sample shows nearly 70,000 distinct CDR3 sequences, under 25% of them seen only once. These receptors have no identified antigens. Sample: PBMCs, sequenced either directly or after in vitro stimulation (not recorded which). The source is a human donor in good health (CMV status not recorded). Some clones in this sample may be carry-over from other donors' samples. The CDR3 runs from the conserved cysteine through the conserved F or W. The order of the fields is V gene, clone size, J gene, D gene, CDR3 protein, CDR3 DNA. The D gene is left open where the match is weak. Size is omitted from some rows. Given values are once, few, many or a class for expanded clones.

V: TRBV6-1; size: NA; J: TRBJ2-2; D: TRBD1; CDR3: CASSLDRALITGELFF; DNA: TGTGCCAGCAGTTTAGACAGGGCGTTGATCACCGGGGAGCTGTTTTTT
V: TRBV6-2/TRBV6-3; size: few; J: TRBJ2-3; D: TRBD1; CDR3: CASAFLQGKGRDTQYF; DNA: TGTGCCAGCGCGTTCTTACAGGGGAAAGGACGGGATACGCAGTATTTT
V: TRBV10-3; size: many; J: TRBJ2-3; D: NA; CDR3: CAISPGKGSTDTQYF; DNA: TGTGCCATCTCCCCGGGGAAAGGCAGCACAGATACGCAGTATTTT
V: TRBV7-2; size: many; J: TRBJ2-5; D: NA; CDR3: CASSLARGDQETQYF; DNA: TGTGCCAGCAGCTTAGCCAGGGGGGACCAAGAGACCCAGTACTTC
V: TRBV7-2; size: many; J: TRBJ2-2; D: TRBD1; CDR3: CASSPQGGTFTGELFF; DNA: TGTGCCAGCAGCCCACAGGGGGGCACGTTCACCGGGGAGCTGTTTTTT
V: TRBV18; size: few; J: TRBJ2-3; D: TRBD2; CDR3: CASSTSGSLDTQYF; DNA: TGTGCCAGCTCGACTAGCGGGAGTTTGGATACGCAGTATTTT
V: TRBV7-9; size: many; J: TRBJ1-5; D: NA; CDR3: CASSLAGPVQPQHF; DNA: TGTGCCAGCAGCTTAGCAGGGCCAGTTCAGCCCCAGCATTTT
V: TRBV7-6; size: many; J: TRBJ1-2; D: NA; CDR3: CASSPRHANYGYTF; DNA: TGTGCCAGCAGCCCCCGTCATGCTAACTATGGCTACACCTTC
V: TRBV28; size: NA; J: TRBJ2-1; D: NA; CDR3: CASSTSHEQFF; DNA: TGTGCCAGCAGTACTTCCCATGAGCAGTTCTTC
V: TRBV20-1; size: few; J: TRBJ2-5; D: NA; CDR3: CSARASGSQLRETQYF; DNA: TGCAGTGCTAGGGCTTCCGGGAGCCAGCTTCGAGAGACCCAGTACTTC
V: TRBV29-1; size: NA; J: TRBJ2-5; D: NA; CDR3: CSVVWGVRRETQYF; DNA: TGCAGCGTTGTATGGGGGGTAAGACGAGAGACCCAGTACTTC
V: TRBV12-3/TRBV12-4; size: NA; J: TRBJ1-5; D: NA; CDR3: CASDHGGSVGQPQHF; DNA: TGTGCCAGCGATCATGGGGGATCCGTTGGTCAGCCCCAGCATTTT